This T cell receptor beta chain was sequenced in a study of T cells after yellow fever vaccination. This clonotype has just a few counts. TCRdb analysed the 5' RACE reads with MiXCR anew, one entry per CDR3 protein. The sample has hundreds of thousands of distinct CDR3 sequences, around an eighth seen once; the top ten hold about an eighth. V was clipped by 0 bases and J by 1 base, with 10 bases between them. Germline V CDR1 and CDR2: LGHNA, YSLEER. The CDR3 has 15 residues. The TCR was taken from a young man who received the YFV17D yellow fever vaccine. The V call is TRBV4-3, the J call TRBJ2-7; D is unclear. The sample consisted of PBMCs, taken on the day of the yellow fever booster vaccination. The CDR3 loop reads CASSQDLADSYEQYF. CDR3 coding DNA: TGCGCCAGCAGCCAAGATCTTGCGGATTCCTACGAGCAGTACTTC.